The following is a T cell receptor (beta chain) sequence with its context. CDR1 is GTSNPN and CDR2 is SVGIG in the germline V gene (reference sequence). The trim removed 7 bases at V and 5 bases at J, leaving 13 bases unmatched. CDR3 length: 15 residues. This sample is drawn from a study of glioma-infiltrating T cells after dendritic cell vaccination. Sequencing used immunoSEQ multiplex PCR; TCRdb keeps in-frame clones, though not all of them. The repertoire holds some 87,000 clones, around 85% seen once, with roughly 2.9% in the top ten. This clonotype was obtained from a human donor with glioblastoma. This sequence joins TRBV30 and TRBJ1-1; 10 bases line up with TRBD1. Sequenced material: blood, taken before dendritic cell vaccination. CDR3 bases: TGTGCCTCGACAGGGGGCACCTTCCAGGGGACTGAAGCTTTCTTT. Its translation is CASTGGTFQGTEAFF.